This T cell receptor (beta chain) was sequenced in a study of T cell responses to AZD1222 COVID-19 vaccine. Study summary: Doses given second, at about 4 or about 12 weeks, were pooled.

Concerning this clone itself: The target antigen is unknown.

Assay used: immunoSEQ multiplex PCR; TCRdb lists only in-frame clones, some missing. The table lists 70,000 to 90,000 clones, roughly 88% of them singletons. Whole-study findings and limits: Vaccination with two AZD1222 doses was followed by a rise in Spike-specific TCR breadth and depth. Among the donors, most were white British and more were female, and clonal diversity was possibly underestimated.

V dropped 3 bases and J dropped 0 bases, with 8 bases sitting between them. The germline V gene has CDR1 SGHRS and CDR2 YFSETQ. The length of the CDR3 is 14 residues. The chain is built from TRBV5-1 and TRBJ2-3, with D possibly TRBD2 on 6 matching bases. Source: peripheral blood, taken on day 0 of AZD1222 vaccination. The TCR comes from an adult in good health. This chain's CDR3 is CASSSRDSTDTQYF. Here the CDR3 DNA reads TGCGCCAGCAGCTCGCGGGACAGCACAGATACGCAGTATTTT.